This T cell receptor (beta chain) was recovered during a study of blood T cells in healthy people across ages. On the study more broadly: Through template switching, about one barcoded beta molecule was captured per two T cells, as measured in model experiments. Study-wide findings and caveats: Donors of long life had a larger count of naive CD4+ cells and greater diversity than aged donors.

Concerning this clonotype: The target antigen is unknown.

The V and J ends lost 4 bases and 3 bases, in that order; junction bases with no gene match: 5. This CDR3 has 15 residues. Germline CDR1 reads LGHNA; CDR2 reads YNFKEQ. Through a sample-barcoded 5' primer and a J-beta primer mix, a second PCR was run for roughly 7 to 12 cycles. TCRdb re-analysed the 5' RACE reads in MiXCR, keeping a single row per CDR3 protein. Seen here are about 780,000 distinct CDR3 sequences, less than 60% observed once, and the top ten hold 18%. J is TRBJ1-1 and V is TRBV4-2; 10 bases line up with TRBD1. Sequenced sample: blood. The TCR comes from an elderly man in good health. The CDR3 protein is CASSPTGGAYTEAFF. The CDR3 nucleotides read TGTGCCAGCAGCCCGACAGGGGGCGCTTACACTGAAGCTTTCTTT.